The 10 T cell receptor beta chains reported below all come from one sample, sequenced in a study of CD8+ T cells in alopecia areata. It was cDNA, reverse transcribed from extracted RNA, that served as the sequencing template. Sequencing used immunoSEQ multiplex PCR; TCRdb keeps in-frame clones, though not all of them. Of over 80,000 clones listed, about 40% were seen once; the top ten hold less than 20%. Treatment: oral pan-JAK inhibitor, 5-10 mg twice daily. Sequenced material: CD8+ T cells sorted from blood, taken at week 24, from a patient treated with tofacitinib. The receptors originated from a human donor with alopecia areata.

This clone has a handful of counts. The chain combines TRBV7-9 with TRBJ2-7; D might be TRBD1 or TRBD2, each matching 6 bases. Germline V CDR1 and CDR2: SEHNR, FQNEAQ (reference sequence). Trimming left V 5 bases short and J 6 bases short, with 11 bases between. This CDR3 spans 12 amino acids. The CDR3 spells CASSGGGSEQYF. DNA of the CDR3: TGTGCCAGCAGCGGAGGGGGGTCCGAGCAGTACTTC. Based on the CDR3 plus reference TRBV7-9 and TRBJ2-7, the full variable domain is DTGVSQNPRHKITKRGQNVTFRCDPISEHNRLYWYRQTLGQGPEFLTYFQNEAQLEKSRLLSDRFSAERPKGSFSTLEIQRTEQGDSAMYLCASSGGGSEQYFGPGTRLTVT.

Of note for this clone: The same CDR3 arises from other DNA sequences in this sample as well. The V gene is TRBV7-9, the J gene TRBJ2-2, with no clear D. From germline, CDR1 is SEHNR and CDR2 FQNEAQ (reference sequence). The CDR3 totals 13 residues. The V gene lost 1 base and the J gene lost 4 bases, with 4 bases spanning the gap. This CDR3 is CASSLGGTGELFF. CDR3 in DNA: TGTGCCAGCAGCTTAGGTGGCACCGGGGAGCTGTTTTTT.

The V call is TRBV7-9, the J call TRBJ2-5; no clear D. The CDR3 covers 13 residues. Germline V gives CDR1 SEHNR, CDR2 FQNEAQ (reference sequence). Trimming removed 3 bases at V and 5 bases at J, with 10 bases between. CDR3 in DNA: TGTGCCAGCAGCTTGAACCAGTTGGAGACCCAGTACTTC. Residues: CASSLNQLETQYF.

This clone was counted a few times. The V call is TRBV7-6, the J call TRBJ2-1; 10 bases are a match to TRBD1. The CDR3 is 15 residues long. Losses at the gene ends were 2 bases for V and 8 bases for J; bases not matched to a gene: 6. Germline CDR1 is SGHVS and CDR2 is FNYEAQ. In DNA form, the CDR3 reads TGTGCCAGCAGCTTACGGGGACAGGGGATGCATGAGCAGTTCTTC. Protein: CASSLRGQGMHEQFF.

The chain uses TRBV9 and TRBJ2-7; 8 bases fit TRBD2. The V segment lost 0 bases and the J segment 4 bases; nucleotides outside the gene matches: 6. Germline CDR1 reads SGDLS; CDR2 reads YYNGEE. The CDR3 runs 15 residues. The CDR3 bases are TGTGCCAGCAGCGTAGAGCCGGGAGGGCCTTACGAGCAGTACTTC. Translation gives CASSVEPGGPYEQYF.

The chain couples TRBV19 to TRBJ1-2, with TRBD1 matching over 9 bases. Trimming removed 6 bases from V and 6 bases from J; junction bases left unmatched: 5. The CDR3 has 13 amino acids. Germline CDR1 and CDR2: LNHDA and SQIVND (reference sequence). CDR3 nucleotide sequence: TGTGCCAGTAGCTACAGGGGGCCGGATGGCTACACCTTC. This sequence encodes CASSYRGPDGYTF.

The table lists this clone with a few counts. The chain couples TRBV29-1 to TRBJ1-2; maybe TRBD1 (6 bases). The V end was cut by 3 bases, the J end by 1 base, with 6 bases between. The germline CDR1 and CDR2 sequences are SQVTM and ANQGSEA. The CDR3 extends over 12 amino acids. The DNA of the CDR3 is TGCAGCGTTGAGGACAGTAACTATGGCTACACCTTC. This translates into CSVEDSNYGYTF.

The J gene is TRBJ2-1, the V gene TRBV27; D is undetermined. Germline loops: CDR1 MNHEY, CDR2 SMNVEV (reference sequence). V was trimmed by 0 bases and J by 3 bases, leaving 6 bases between them. The CDR3 is 14 amino acids. This CDR3 reads CASSLSSIYNEQFF. Written as DNA, the CDR3 is TGTGCCAGCAGTTTATCGTCCATCTACAATGAGCAGTTCTTC.

The gene calls are TRBV6-5 and TRBJ2-5; D is undetermined. Germline V gene sequence: CDR1 MNHEY, CDR2 SVGAGI. This CDR3 spans 11 amino acids. The V end lost 4 bases, the J end lost 4 bases, and 4 bases lay between the germline ends. The CDR3 DNA sequence: TGTGCCAGCAGTTCAGGAGAGACCCAGTACTTC. It encodes CASSSGETQYF.

The rearrangement uses TRBV27 and TRBJ2-7, with D possibly TRBD2 on 6 matching bases. V was pared by 11 bases and J by 7 bases, with 21 bases between. This CDR3 is built from 13 residues. CDR1 is MNHEY, CDR2 SMNVEV, per germline (reference sequence). The CDR3 DNA reads as TGTGCCGCAGCCGGTGGGTCGGCGGGGGAGCAGTACTTC. Translation: CAAAGGSAGEQYF.